This T cell receptor beta chain emerged from a study of blood T cell repertoires in COVID-19. TCRdb keeps only in-frame clones here, not all; method: immunoSEQ multiplex PCR. The sample consists of about 220,000 clones, around 83% of them appearing once. CDR3 length: 15 residues. The V and J ends lost 5 bases and 4 bases, in that order; junction bases with no gene match: 11. Germline CDR1 reads SGHKS; CDR2 reads YYEKEE (reference sequence). The chain joins TRBV5-5 to TRBJ1-2; TRBD1 aligns across 7 bases. Material for sequencing was peripheral blood. The TCR was taken from a man aged 45 to 65 with active or convalescent COVID-19. In DNA, the CDR3 is TGTGCCAGCAGTTTCCGACACCGGGACAGCTATGGCTACACCTTC. It encodes CASSFRHRDSYGYTF.